What follows are 16 T cell receptor beta chains derived from one specimen sequenced in a study of regulatory T cells in long-lasting Graves disease. Sequencing libraries for TCR beta were prepared with iRepertoire HTBI primers and Arm-PCR of CDR3 regions. TCRdb re-derived calls from the multiplex PCR reads in MiXCR, one entry per CDR3 protein. This table holds roughly 400,000 distinct CDR3 sequences, around 20% found once. Time point in this sample: persistent/refractory GD, antithyroid drugs over 5 years with positive TRAb. With RNA extracted from PBMCs as input, the TCR library was made. Source: peripheral blood mononuclear cells (PBMCs), taken when the disease was refractory, from a patient treated with antithyroid drugs. The receptors here all came from a female donor with Graves disease.

This chain uses TRBV5-1 with TRBJ2-1; 10 nucleotides line up with TRBD1. Germline V gives CDR1 SGHRS, CDR2 YFSETQ. Losses at the gene ends were 6 bases for V and 9 bases for J; bases not matched to a gene: 9. The CDR3 length is 14 residues. CDR3 DNA: TGCGCCAGCAAGACCGGGACAGGGGCGGGTGAGCAGTTCTTC. Its protein is CASKTGTGAGEQFF.

The sample holds a few counts of this clonotype. Since the CDR3 does not end with the conserved phenylalanine or tryptophan, this likely comes from a read error. The chain uses TRBV27 and TRBJ2-5, with D hard to call. Looked up from germline, CDR1 is MNHEY and CDR2 is SMNVEV (reference sequence). The CDR3 extends over 11 amino acids. V gave up 2 bases and J gave up 4 bases, with 2 bases separating them. CDR3 in amino acids: CASSLGETQYL. As DNA, the CDR3 is TGTGCCAGCAGTTTAGGAGAGACCCAGTACCTC.

The sample holds a few counts of this clonotype. The CDR3 coding sequence is TGCAGTGCTAGAGGTTCTACAGGGGAGGCAAATGAAAAACTGTTTTTT. Translated: CSARGSTGEANEKLFF. The rearrangement joins TRBV20-1 to TRBJ1-4; 7 bases are shared with TRBD1. Looked up from germline, CDR1 is DFQATT and CDR2 is SNEGSKA (reference sequence). The CDR3 consists of 16 residues. J lost 5 bases, V lost 1 base, and 10 bases had no gene match.

The chain combines TRBV6-5 with TRBJ1-6, with D possibly being TRBD1 (6 bases). The germline gives CDR1 MNHEY, CDR2 SVGAGI. CDR3 length: 15 amino acids. Trimming took off 0 bases at V and 10 bases at J, with 13 bases between the two ends. This CDR3 is CASSYSGAADSPLHF. CDR3 nucleotide sequence: TGTGCCAGCAGTTACTCGGGGGCAGCGGACTCACCCCTCCACTTT.

This clonotype showed up many times. In DNA form, the CDR3 reads TGTGCCAGCAGAGGGACTAGCGGGAGTAATGAGCAGTTCTTC. Amino acids: CASRGTSGSNEQFF. The chain employs TRBV12-3 or TRBV12-4 and TRBJ2-1, with 14 positions matching TRBD2. With 6 bases clipped from V and 7 bases from J, the junction kept 2 bases outside the gene matches. The CDR3 has 14 amino acids.

In nucleotides, the CDR3 is TGTGCCAGCAGCTATAGCGGGAACCGGGAGACCCAGTACTTC. Translating gives CASSYSGNRETQYF. This chain links TRBV9 with TRBJ2-5; the match to TRBD2 covers 8 bases. V trimming: 4 bases; J trimming: 5 bases; junction bases outside the gene matches: 7. This CDR3 has 14 amino acids. CDR1 is SGDLS and CDR2 is YYNGEE in the germline V gene. Filled out from reference TRBV9 and TRBJ2-5, the complete variable domain reads DSGVTQTPKHLITATGQRVTLRCSPRSGDLSVYWYQQSLDQGLQFLIQYYNGEERAKGNILERFSAQQFPDLHSELNLSSLELGDSALYFCASSYSGNRETQYFGPGTRLLVL.

This clonotype was counted at least ten times. This rearrangement joins TRBV28 to TRBJ1-5, with 7 nucleotides matching TRBD1. The CDR3 loop spans 16 amino acids. The V and J ends lost 6 bases and 1 base, in that order; junction bases with no gene match: 9. From germline, CDR1 is MDHEN and CDR2 SYDVKM. In DNA form, the CDR3 reads TGTGCCAGCAGGGAATACAGGGGTTCAAGCAATCAGCCCCAGCATTTT. This translates into CASREYRGSSNQPQHF.

In this sample, this clonotype turned up a few times. The chain links TRBV20-1 to TRBJ2-7, with 7 bases that match TRBD2. Per the germline V gene, CDR1 is DFQATT and CDR2 is SNEGSKA (reference sequence). The length of the CDR3 is 14 residues. The junction had 7 bases not matched to a gene; V was cut back by 3 bases and J by 2 bases. The CDR3 DNA reads as TGCAGTGCTAGTCGTCCTAGCGGAACCTACGAGCAGTACTTC. Translating it yields CSASRPSGTYEQYF.

At least ten counts were recorded for this clonotype. The chain combines TRBV11-2 with TRBJ2-3; 7 bases agree with TRBD1. The CDR3 is 12 residues long. With 5 bases clipped from V and 7 bases from J, the junction kept 3 bases outside the gene matches. The germline gives CDR1 SGHAT, CDR2 FQNNGV. Written as DNA, the CDR3 is TGTGCCAGCAGCCGCAGGGGGTATACGCAGTATTTT. Its protein product is CASSRRGYTQYF.

This clonotype came up once. The junction does not match germline at one end; this may be a read error. CDR3 residues: CASSLGQGNGQFF. CDR3 DNA: TGTGCCAGCAGTTTAGGACAGGGGAATGGGCAGTTCTTC. V and J are TRBV28 and TRBJ2-1; 9 bases map to TRBD1. The CDR3 has 13 residues. CDR1 is MDHEN and CDR2 is SYDVKM in the germline V gene.

This clonotype was detected only once. The CDR3 is CASSPDGGYGYTF. In nucleotides, the CDR3 is TGTGCCAGCTCACCGGATGGGGGCTATGGCTACACCTTC. The chain links TRBV18 to TRBJ1-2, with a weak D call TRBD1 (5 bases). The CDR3 sequence is 13 residues long. V was clipped by 3 bases and J by 4 bases, with 9 bases between them. Germline values: CDR1 KGHSH, CDR2 LQKENI.

The chain combines TRBV7-3 with TRBJ2-5; perhaps D is TRBD1 or TRBD2 (5 bases each). V dropped 5 bases and J dropped 9 bases, with 25 bases sitting between them. Germline CDR1 reads SGHTA; CDR2 reads FQGTGA. The CDR3 loop spans 16 amino acids. The CDR3 DNA sequence: TGTGCCAGCAGCCCCGACGACGGGGCCGGGGTGGGCGCCCAGTACTTC. Its translation is CASSPDDGAGVGAQYF.

This clonotype was seen ten or more times. The chain is built from TRBV28 and TRBJ1-3; D is possibly TRBD1 (6 bases). The CDR3 runs 15 residues. V lost 5 bases to trimming and J lost 4 bases, with 15 bases between them. The germline gives CDR1 MDHEN, CDR2 SYDVKM. The CDR3 reads CASSPTGKRGNTIYF. The CDR3 nucleotides read TGTGCCAGCAGTCCCACAGGGAAACGGGGAAACACCATATATTTT.

This clonotype was counted many times. DNA of the CDR3: TGTGCCAGCAGTTTTGGGAGTGAAAAACTGTTTTTT. This gives the protein CASSFGSEKLFF. This chain joins TRBV12-3 or TRBV12-4 and TRBJ1-4; D gene ambiguous. The CDR3 loop spans 12 amino acids. V lost 3 bases to trimming and J lost 7 bases, with 6 bases between them.

As concerns this clonotype: One end of the junction is discordant with germline, which a read error may explain. This chain uses TRBV12-3 or TRBV12-4 with TRBJ2-2, with D possibly TRBD1 on 6 matching bases. This CDR3 has 14 amino acids. The CDR3, as DNA: TGTGCCAGCAGCTTAGGACAGCATACCGGGGAGCAGTTTTTT. Its protein is CASSLGQHTGEQFF.

This clonotype was seen a few times. The gene calls are TRBV5-1 and TRBJ2-5; TRBD1 might be the D (5 bases). CDR3 length: 13 amino acids. Germline CDR1 SGHRS, CDR2 YFSETQ. V lost 3 bases, J lost 3 bases, and 9 bases lay in between. This CDR3 is CASSSRVEETQYF. The CDR3 coding sequence is TGCGCCAGCAGCTCCAGGGTAGAAGAGACCCAGTACTTC.